Below are 30 T cell receptor beta chains sequenced from a single sample in a study of response to subunit inactivated influenza vaccine. One entry per CDR3 protein, called by TCRdb with MiXCR from the RT-PCR reads. The data hold roughly 500,000 distinct CDR3 sequences, with under 30% observed a single time. These data were likewise used in another study, on T cells expressing NK-cell markers. That work contributes: As the method of synthesis, 5'RACE template switching with UMIs yielded TCR beta cDNA.

The sample here was CD4+ T cells sorted from PBMCs, taken roughly 13 days after vaccination. The receptors derive from a man aged 50-59 years who received an inactivated influenza vaccine.

The rearrangement uses TRBV18 and TRBJ1-1; no definite D call. V lost 6 bases, J lost 2 bases, and 19 bases lay in between. In germline, CDR1 is KGHSH, CDR2 LQKENI. This CDR3 spans 16 amino acids. CDR3 in DNA: TGTGCCAGCTCTCAGAGAATTCGAGGTGATAACACTGAAGCTTTCTTT. This gives the protein CASSQRIRGDNTEAFF. Full variable domain (missing parts from reference TRBV18 and TRBJ1-1): NAGVMQNPRHLVRRRGQEARLRCSPMKGHSHVYWYRQLPEEGLKFMVYLQKENIIDESGMPKERFSAEFPKEGPSILRIQQVVRGDSAAYFCASSQRIRGDNTEAFFGQGTRLTVV.

This clonotype was counted between two and nine times. The V call is TRBV20-1, the J call TRBJ2-3, with 11 bases matching TRBD2. The CDR3 runs 14 residues. Germline CDR1 reads DFQATT; CDR2 reads SNEGSKA (reference sequence). Trimming cost V 7 bases and J 4 bases; bases outside gene matches: 7. CDR3 residues: CSGTPGLAADTQYF. CDR3 nucleotides: TGCAGTGGCACCCCGGGACTAGCGGCAGATACGCAGTATTTT.

This clonotype was counted only a few times. In DNA, the CDR3 is TGTGCCACCAGCAGACCGGGACGGAGCTACGAGCAGTACTTC. This codes for CATSRPGRSYEQYF. V and J are TRBV15 and TRBJ2-7; D might be TRBD1 or TRBD2, each matching 5 bases. The CDR3 has 14 amino acids. V gave up 2 bases and J gave up 3 bases, with 11 bases separating them. The germline CDR1 and CDR2 sequences are LNHNV and YYDKDF (reference sequence). The whole variable domain, remainder taken from reference TRBV15 and TRBJ2-7, is DAMVIQNPRYQVTQFGKPVTLSCSQTLNHNVMYWYQQKSSQAPKLLFHYYDKDFNNEADTPDNFQSRRPNTSFCFLDIRSPGLGDTAMYLCATSRPGRSYEQYFGPGTRLTVT.

V is TRBV3-1 and J is TRBJ1-5, with unresolved D. The CDR3 is 13 amino acids. Per germline, CDR1 LGHDT and CDR2 YNNKEL (reference sequence). The ends were cut back, 4 bases at V and 7 bases at J, with 11 bases in the middle. The CDR3 protein is CASSLNPRQPQHF. In DNA, the CDR3 is TGTGCCAGCAGCCTCAATCCGAGACAGCCCCAGCATTTT.

The genes are TRBV10-3 and TRBJ2-6; D is tentatively TRBD1 or TRBD2 (5 bases each). This CDR3 has 15 residues. CDR1 ENHRY and CDR2 SYGVKD come from the germline V gene. V lost 6 bases, J lost 1 base, and 10 bases lay in between. The CDR3 DNA sequence: TGTGCCATCAGCGGGACGGCGTCTGGGGCCAACGTCCTGACTTTC. This translates into CAISGTASGANVLTF.

This clonotype was detected many times. The chain links TRBV5-6 to TRBJ2-7; D is possibly TRBD1 or TRBD2 (6 bases each). Trimming stripped 1 base from V and 1 base from J, with 12 bases between. This CDR3 has 15 residues. CDR1 and CDR2 from the germline V gene are SGHDT and YYEEEE. The CDR3 loop is CASSLRRGGSYEQYF. CDR3 bases: TGTGCCAGCAGCTTGCGCAGGGGAGGATCCTACGAGCAGTACTTC. Full variable domain (missing parts from reference TRBV5-6 and TRBJ2-7): DAGVTQSPTHLIKTRGQQVTLRCSPKSGHDTVSWYQQALGQGPQFIFQYYEEEERQRGNFPDRFSGHQFPNYSSELNVNALLLGDSALYLCASSLRRGGSYEQYFGPGTRLTVT.

CDR3 protein: CASSQVGQPELFF. In nucleotides, the CDR3 is TGTGCCAGCAGCCAAGTGGGACAGCCGGAGCTGTTTTTT. The V gene is TRBV3-1, the J gene TRBJ2-2, with 7 positions matching TRBD1. The CDR3 runs 13 residues. From germline, CDR1 is LGHDT and CDR2 YNNKEL (reference sequence). V dropped 1 base and J dropped 10; count of bases not matched to a gene: 3.

In this sample, this clonotype turned up a few times. The genes are TRBV28 and TRBJ2-2; the D gene could be TRBD1 or TRBD2 (6 bases each). V lost 3 bases to trimming and J lost 4 bases, with 12 bases between them. The length of the CDR3 is 15 residues. Looked up from germline, CDR1 is MDHEN and CDR2 is SYDVKM. CDR3 coding DNA: TGTGCCAGCAGTTTTCATGGGGGGCTCACCGGGGAGCTGTTTTTT. This gives the protein CASSFHGGLTGELFF.

This clonotype was seen only a few times. J is TRBJ2-7 and V is TRBV27, with 8 bases matching TRBD2. The CDR3 is made up of 16 amino acids. The V and J ends lost 2 bases and 0 bases, in that order; junction bases with no gene match: 6. Germline V lookup: CDR1 MNHEY, CDR2 SMNVEV (reference sequence). CDR3 in DNA: TGTGCCAGCAGTTTACGGGGGGGGGCCCACTCCTACGAGCAGTACTTC. This encodes CASSLRGGAHSYEQYF.

The J gene is TRBJ1-2, the V gene TRBV21-1; the DNA was not used to check the table's D call, TRBD1. TRBV21-1 is described as a pseudogene. The CDR3 runs to 15 residues. For the CDR3, the DNA is TGTGCCAGCAGGGACATTGGACAGGGTTCATCTGGCTACACCTTC. Protein: CASRDIGQGSSGYTF.

The table lists this clonotype with a few counts. This sequence joins TRBV6-2 or TRBV6-3 and TRBJ2-3; D possibly matches TRBD1 or TRBD2 (5 bases each). CDR1 and CDR2 from the germline V gene are MNHEY and SVGEGT. Between the trimmed V and J ends, which lost 0 bases and 2 bases, there was a span of 15 bases. This CDR3 region has 17 residues. The CDR3 loop is CASSYSAREGPTDTQYF. CDR3 DNA: TGTGCCAGCAGTTACTCGGCCCGCGAGGGGCCCACAGATACGCAGTATTTT.

The chain links TRBV5-5 to TRBJ1-1; tentatively, D is TRBD1 (5 bases). This CDR3 spans 15 amino acids. Trimming took 0 bases from V and 3 from J, leaving 12 bases between them. From germline, CDR1 is SGHKS and CDR2 YYEKEE (reference sequence). CDR3 coding DNA: TGTGCCAGCAGCTTGGCACCGGGACCCGACACTGAAGCTTTCTTT. It encodes CASSLAPGPDTEAFF.

This clonotype was observed a handful of times. The CDR3 DNA follows: TGTGCCAGCAGCCGGGGACTAGTGTTGGGTGAGCAGTTCTTC. Translated: CASSRGLVLGEQFF. This sequence joins TRBV3-1 and TRBJ2-1; 8 bases align to TRBD2. The CDR3 covers 14 residues. Germline V gene data show CDR1 as LGHDT and CDR2 as YNNKEL (reference sequence). The V and J ends lost 4 bases and 9 bases, in that order; junction bases with no gene match: 8.

The J gene is TRBJ1-5, the V gene TRBV9; D remains unclear. V was shortened by 5 bases and J by 2 bases, with 8 bases between the two germline ends. Germline V gene lookup returns CDR1 SGDLS and CDR2 YYNGEE. This CDR3 is built from 13 residues. CDR3: CASSRWGNQPQHF. Written as DNA, the CDR3 is TGTGCCAGCAGTCGGTGGGGCAATCAGCCCCAGCATTTT.

The CDR3 nucleotides read TGTGCCAGCAGTTACTCCGATTTATGGGAAAACAAGTACTTC. Its translation: CASSYSDLWENKYF. The chain combines TRBV6-5 with TRBJ2-7; D gene unclear. The V end lost 0 bases, the J end lost 11 bases, and 17 bases lay between the germline ends. Germline V gene lookup returns CDR1 MNHEY and CDR2 SVGAGI. The CDR3 consists of 14 residues.

This clonotype turned up a few times. In DNA form, the CDR3 reads TGCAGTGCTGCCGGATATGACTATGGCTACACCTTC. This encodes CSAAGYDYGYTF. V and J are TRBV20-1 and TRBJ1-2; the D is unclear. V lost 5 bases and J 3 bases, leaving 10 bases between the germline ends. Germline V gives CDR1 DFQATT, CDR2 SNEGSKA (reference sequence). The CDR3 is made up of 12 amino acids.

This clonotype was counted many times. The rearrangement links TRBV5-1 to TRBJ2-3, with 10 positions matching TRBD2. CDR3 length: 16 amino acids. With V trimmed by 7 bases and J by 5 bases, 13 bases remained unmatched. Looked up from germline, CDR1 is SGHRS and CDR2 is YFSETQ. The CDR3 DNA reads as TGCGCCAGCCAGTTTGCTAGCGGGGGACCAGGAGATACGCAGTATTTT. Amino acid sequence: CASQFASGGPGDTQYF.

This sequence joins TRBV7-2 and TRBJ2-3; tentative D call: TRBD2 (5 bases). This CDR3 region has 11 residues. Germline V lookup: CDR1 SGHTA, CDR2 FQGNSA. Deletions cut 7 bases from V and 13 bases from J, with 15 bases between. CDR3: CASTLGGEKYF. For the CDR3, the DNA is TGTGCCAGCACCCTTGGAGGAGAGAAGTATTTT.

This chain joins TRBV7-2 and TRBJ1-5, with a weak D call TRBD1 (5 bases). Trimming shortened V by 4 bases and J by 6 bases, and 16 bases separated the two germline ends. The length of the CDR3 is 15 residues. Germline V CDR1 and CDR2: SGHTA, FQGNSA. As DNA, the CDR3 is TGTGCCAGCAGCTCCACTGGGACTACCGGTCAGCCCCAGCATTTT. Translation gives CASSSTGTTGQPQHF.

The chain uses TRBV7-2 and TRBJ2-1, with D unresolved. The V gene lost 0 bases and the J gene lost 8 bases, with 5 bases spanning the gap. The CDR3 covers 12 residues. Germline CDR1 SGHTA, CDR2 FQGNSA. CDR3 DNA sequence: TGTGCCAGCAGCTTAGCAAGGTATGAGCAGTTCTTC. It is translated as CASSLARYEQFF.

As to this clonotype: Possible read error: a much larger clone is one base away. This chain connects TRBV29-1 to TRBJ2-1, with D possibly TRBD2 on 5 matching bases. Trimming pared 3 bases from V and 9 bases from J, leaving 21 bases between. The CDR3 totals 15 residues. Germline V lookup: CDR1 SQVTM, CDR2 ANQGSEA. The CDR3 here is CSVDSRRSSKPEQFF. The CDR3 DNA reads TGCAGCGTTGACTCCAGGAGGTCGTCGAAACCTGAGCAGTTCTTC.

This clonotype was detected many times. This chain connects TRBV5-6 to TRBJ1-2; D is perhaps TRBD1 (5 bases). V was pared by 0 bases and J by 4 bases, with 10 bases between. Germline loops: CDR1 SGHDT, CDR2 YYEEEE. This CDR3 has 14 residues. For the CDR3, the DNA is TGTGCCAGCAGCTTGGGGGGGACCGGCTATGGCTACACCTTC. Translation: CASSLGGTGYGYTF.

The chain links TRBV12-3 or TRBV12-4 to TRBJ1-6, with a tentative D call TRBD1 (5 bases). CDR3 size: 16 residues. Trimming took off 6 bases at V and 5 bases at J, with 17 bases between the two ends. CDR3 bases: TGTGCCAGCAGCCCAGGGTTGCTTCCCCATAATTCACCCCTCCACTTT. Translation gives CASSPGLLPHNSPLHF.

This chain connects TRBV18 to TRBJ1-2, with D possibly being TRBD1 (5 bases). The germline V and J ends were trimmed by 6 bases and 0 bases, with 8 bases remaining between them. Per germline, CDR1 KGHSH and CDR2 LQKENI. This CDR3 region has 13 residues. The CDR3 DNA follows: TGTGCCAGCTCCCTACAGGCTAACTATGGCTACACCTTC. It encodes CASSLQANYGYTF.

This chain joins TRBV10-3 and TRBJ2-1; 12 bases match TRBD2. CDR1 and CDR2 (germline): ENHRY, SYGVKD. This CDR3 contains 17 residues. Losses at the gene ends were 4 bases for V and 2 bases for J; bases not matched to a gene: 6. The CDR3 here is CAISGLGLAGPYNEQFF. In DNA, the CDR3 is TGTGCCATCAGTGGGTTAGGACTAGCGGGGCCCTACAATGAGCAGTTCTTC.

The chain combines TRBV2 with TRBJ2-3; D could derive from TRBD1 or TRBD2 (6 bases each). V lost 3 bases and J lost 1, with 14 bases in between. Germline V lookup: CDR1 SNHLY, CDR2 FYNNEI. The CDR3 covers 16 residues. The CDR3 spells CASSDVGGHGTDTQYF. The CDR3 DNA sequence: TGTGCCAGCAGTGACGTGGGGGGCCATGGCACAGATACGCAGTATTTT.

In this sample, this clonotype turned up a few times. The gene calls are TRBV4-2 and TRBJ2-4; 7 bases match TRBD2. Germline V lookup: CDR1 LGHNA, CDR2 YNFKEQ. V was clipped by 1 base and J by 1 base; unmatched bases: 4. CDR3 length: 16 residues. Here the CDR3 DNA reads TGTGCCAGCAGCCAAGTGGAGGGAGGGGCCAAAAACATTCAGTACTTC. It yields the protein CASSQVEGGAKNIQYF.

This clonotype was picked up a small number of times. The chain combines TRBV6-2 or TRBV6-3 with TRBJ2-7, with 10 positions matching TRBD1. Trimming removed 10 bases from V and 0 bases from J; junction bases left unmatched: 3. The CDR3 totals 13 residues. Germline V gives CDR1 MNHEY, CDR2 SVGEGT. As DNA, the CDR3 is TGTGCCACCAGACAGGGGGCCTCCTACGAGCAGTACTTC. Translating gives CATRQGASYEQYF.

The DNA for the CDR3 is TGTGCCAGCTCACCAGTGTCCCTCTCTGGGGCCAACGTCCTGACTTTC. Amino acids: CASSPVSLSGANVLTF. The gene calls are TRBV18 and TRBJ2-6; D ambiguous. The CDR3 is made up of 16 amino acids. Germline CDR1 KGHSH, CDR2 LQKENI. Trimming stripped 2 bases from V and 0 bases from J, with 8 bases between.

The chain has TRBV5-4 and TRBJ2-5, with 8 positions matching TRBD2. The trim removed 0 bases at V and 14 bases at J, leaving 9 bases unmatched. Germline V gene data show CDR1 as SGHNT and CDR2 as YYREEE (reference sequence). This CDR3 is built from 13 residues. Here the CDR3 DNA reads TGTGCCAGCAGCTTGGCGGGGAGCGGGGGTTCCTACTTC. Its protein is CASSLAGSGGSYF.